This TCR beta chain was recorded in a study of control samples from healthy donors and cancer patients. Trimming removed 5 bases from V and 4 bases from J; junction bases left unmatched: 4. The CDR3 has 15 residues. Germline V gene data show CDR1 as LNHDA and CDR2 as SQIVND (reference sequence). The repertoire was sequenced with immunoSEQ multiplex PCR; TCRdb's copy has only in-frame clones and lacks some. The table shows some 190,000 clones, with around 93% occurring only once. This chain links TRBV19 with TRBJ2-3, with 12 bases identical to TRBD2. This clonotype was obtained from a man aged 25 to 40 in good health. Specimen: blood. CDR3 DNA: TGTGCCAGTAGTCAGACTAGCGGGGGTGCAGATACGCAGTATTTT. Its protein product is CASSQTSGGADTQYF.